The clone carrying this T cell receptor (beta chain) has at least ten counts. Its antigen is currently unknown. The data belong to a study of regulatory T cells in long-lasting Graves disease. Turning to the study itself: For under 3 months, newly diagnosed Graves' patients had been taking antithyroid drugs.

General study points: In persistent patients, shared public clonotypes (more than 2,500) outnumbered those in new patients (around 1,000).

Time point denoted: newly diagnosed GD, antithyroid drugs for less than 3 months. Making the TCR library involved RNA that had been extracted from PBMCs. A blood draw put approximately 9 milliliters of peripheral blood into EDTA tubes. V was pared by 5 bases and J by 3 bases, with 10 bases of the junction left unmatched. CDR3 length: 15 amino acids. Germline V gene sequence: CDR1 SQVTM, CDR2 ANQGSEA. CDR3 regions were amplified by Arm-PCR using iRepertoire HTBI primers to build TCR beta libraries. MiXCR, run by TCRdb on the multiplex PCR reads, gives a single entry per CDR3 protein. The sample consists of hundreds of thousands of distinct CDR3 sequences, approximately 15% of them appearing once. The sample was also reused in another study, on T cells in Graves' hyperthyroidism and ophthalmopathy. From that paper: The primer set for the first-round RT-PCR of the TCR CDR3 was HTBI.

The rearrangement uses TRBV29-1 and TRBJ2-1; 7 positions match TRBD2. The source is a woman aged 25 to 39 with Graves disease. This specimen consisted of peripheral blood mononuclear cells (PBMCs), obtained at new diagnosis, from a patient treated with antithyroid drugs. The CDR3 sequence is CSVKGREQVYNEQFF. In nucleotides, the CDR3 is TGCAGCGTTAAGGGGCGGGAGCAGGTCTACAATGAGCAGTTCTTC.